A selection of T cell receptor beta chains follows, all from one sample in a study of response to subunit inactivated influenza vaccine. Each CDR3 protein gets one entry after TCRdb re-called the RT-PCR reads with MiXCR. The sample consists of about 700,000 distinct CDR3 sequences, roughly 14% of them appearing once. The sequenced sample was PBMCs from blood, obtained 14 to 15 days before vaccination. These receptors all come from a man in his fifties who received an inactivated influenza vaccine. CDR3s include the opening cysteine and the closing phenylalanine or tryptophan. D genes are given only for firm matches. Rows give clone size only sometimes, using once, few, many, or a class for an expanded clone.

D gene: TRBD1; J gene: TRBJ1-1; V gene: TRBV4-2; clone size: .; CDR3 protein: CASSQATGKLPDTEAFF; CDR3 DNA: TGTGCCAGCAGCCAGGCGACAGGGAAGTTGCCGGACACTGAAGCTTTCTTT
D gene: .; J gene: TRBJ2-5; V gene: TRBV10-3; clone size: .; CDR3 protein: CAISEFISGASETQYF; CDR3 DNA: TGTGCCATCAGTGAGTTCATTAGTGGGGCGAGTGAGACCCAGTACTTC
D gene: .; J gene: TRBJ2-2; V gene: TRBV20-1; clone size: .; CDR3 protein: CSALPPAGELFF; CDR3 DNA: TGCAGTGCTCTCCCCCCGGCCGGGGAGCTGTTTTTT
D gene: .; J gene: TRBJ2-1; V gene: TRBV12-3/TRBV12-4; clone size: few; CDR3 protein: CASSSEGEQFF; CDR3 DNA: TGTGCCAGCAGCTCTGAGGGTGAGCAGTTCTTC
D gene: TRBD2; J gene: TRBJ2-3; V gene: TRBV7-9; clone size: few; CDR3 protein: CASRIGLARDTQYF; CDR3 DNA: TGTGCCAGCAGGATCGGACTAGCGCGAGATACGCAGTATTTT
D gene: .; J gene: TRBJ2-6; V gene: TRBV3-1; clone size: many; CDR3 protein: CASSSSWEISGANVLTF; CDR3 DNA: TGTGCCAGCAGCAGTAGCTGGGAGATCTCTGGGGCCAACGTCCTGACTTTC
D gene: TRBD2; J gene: TRBJ2-1; V gene: TRBV3-1; clone size: few; CDR3 protein: CASSWTSGSNEQFF; CDR3 DNA: TGTGCCAGCAGCTGGACTAGCGGGTCCAATGAGCAGTTCTTC
D gene: TRBD2; J gene: TRBJ2-1; V gene: TRBV29-1; clone size: many; CDR3 protein: CSVGLAVYNEQFF; CDR3 DNA: TGCAGCGTTGGACTAGCGGTATACAATGAGCAGTTCTTC
D gene: .; J gene: TRBJ1-5; V gene: TRBV25-1; clone size: .; CDR3 protein: CASSEYRVYQPQHF; CDR3 DNA: TGTGCCAGCAGTGAATACCGGGTCTATCAGCCCCAGCATTTT
D gene: .; J gene: TRBJ2-7; V gene: TRBV11-2; clone size: few; CDR3 protein: CASSLGTAAEQYF; CDR3 DNA: TGTGCCAGCAGCTTGGGTACCGCCGCCGAGCAGTACTTC
D gene: .; J gene: TRBJ1-6; V gene: TRBV20-1; clone size: .; CDR3 protein: CSARVSLSDNSPLHF; CDR3 DNA: TGCAGTGCTAGAGTCTCCCTCTCCGATAATTCACCCCTCCACTTT
D gene: .; J gene: TRBJ2-7; V gene: TRBV6-5; clone size: few; CDR3 protein: CASSYRSTYEQYF; CDR3 DNA: TGTGCCAGCAGTTACCGGTCGACCTACGAGCAGTACTTC
D gene: TRBD1; J gene: TRBJ2-7; V gene: TRBV6-1; clone size: .; CDR3 protein: CASSEGRGPYEQYF; CDR3 DNA: TGTGCCAGCAGTGAGGGCAGGGGGCCCTACGAGCAGTACTTC
D gene: TRBD1; J gene: TRBJ2-7; V gene: TRBV28; clone size: many; CDR3 protein: CASSRVGQERYEQYF; CDR3 DNA: TGTGCCAGCAGCAGAGTCGGACAGGAGAGATACGAGCAGTACTTC
D gene: .; J gene: TRBJ2-5; V gene: TRBV29-1; clone size: many; CDR3 protein: CSAARASRAETQYF; CDR3 DNA: TGCAGCGCAGCGCGGGCCTCTAGGGCTGAGACCCAGTACTTC
D gene: TRBD2; J gene: TRBJ2-7; V gene: TRBV5-1; clone size: .; CDR3 protein: CASSLEAGGRYEQYF; CDR3 DNA: TGCGCCAGCAGCTTGGAAGCGGGGGGGCGGTACGAGCAGTACTTC
D gene: .; J gene: TRBJ1-1; V gene: TRBV30; clone size: few; CDR3 protein: CAWSAGITEAFF; CDR3 DNA: TGTGCCTGGAGTGCCGGGATTACTGAAGCTTTCTTT
D gene: .; J gene: TRBJ2-5; V gene: TRBV9; clone size: .; CDR3 protein: CASSVERGSTQYF; CDR3 DNA: TGTGCCAGCAGCGTAGAACGGGGGAGCACTCAGTACTTC
D gene: .; J gene: TRBJ2-7; V gene: TRBV5-1; clone size: few; CDR3 protein: CASSDSGASYEQYF; CDR3 DNA: TGCGCCAGCAGCGACTCGGGAGCCTCCTACGAGCAGTACTTC